This T cell receptor beta chain is drawn from a study of blood T cell repertoires in COVID-19. Study background: COVID-19 samples collected from the United States, Italy and Spain covered acute and convalescent phases. In each case, the material was cDNA or gDNA derived from T cells, B-cell-depleted T cells, or PBMCs.

Original processing notes: By means of reference gene primer amplification, nucleated cell counts were estimated. The assay was immunoSEQ multiplex PCR, and TCRdb's table has in-frame clones only and misses some. V, J and clone size reflect that table, while D and trimming were determined from the DNA. The sample lists approximately 69,000 clones; roughly 79% were seen once. This CDR3 is built from 15 residues. Trimming shortened V by 1 base and J by 1 base, and 11 bases separated the two germline ends. Germline CDR1 and CDR2: LGHNA and YSLEER. The sample taken for sequencing was peripheral blood. This receptor was taken from a man aged 55 to 70 with acute or convalescent COVID-19. V gene TRBV4-3 combines with J gene TRBJ2-7; tentative D call: TRBD1 (5 bases). CDR3 in amino acids: CASSQGAGLSYEQYF. For the CDR3, the DNA is TGCGCCAGCAGCCAAGGGGCAGGGTTGTCCTACGAGCAGTACTTC.